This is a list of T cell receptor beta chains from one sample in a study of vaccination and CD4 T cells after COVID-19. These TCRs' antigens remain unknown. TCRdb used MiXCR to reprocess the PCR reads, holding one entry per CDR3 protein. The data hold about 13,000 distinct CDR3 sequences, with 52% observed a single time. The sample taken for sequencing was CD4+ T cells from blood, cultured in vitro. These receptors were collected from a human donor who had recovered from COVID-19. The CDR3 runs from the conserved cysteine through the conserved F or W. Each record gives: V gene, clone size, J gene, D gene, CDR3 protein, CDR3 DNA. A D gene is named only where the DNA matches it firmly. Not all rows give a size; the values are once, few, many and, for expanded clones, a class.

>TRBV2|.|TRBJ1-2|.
CASSVTGINYGYTF
TGTGCCAGCAGTGTAACAGGGATTAACTATGGCTACACCTTC
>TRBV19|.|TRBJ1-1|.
CASSMMTSWEAFF
TGTGCCAGTAGTATGATGACGTCTTGGGAAGCTTTCTTT
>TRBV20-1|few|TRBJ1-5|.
CSASGAGRYSNQPQHF
TGCAGTGCTAGCGGTGCAGGGCGCTATAGCAATCAGCCCCAGCATTTT
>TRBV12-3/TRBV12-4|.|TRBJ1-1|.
CASRQLSNTEAFF
TGTGCCAGCAGACAGCTGAGTAACACTGAAGCTTTCTTT
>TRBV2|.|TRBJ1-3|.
CASSVRQSSGNTIYF
TGTGCCAGCAGTGTGCGGCAGAGCTCTGGAAACACCATATATTTT
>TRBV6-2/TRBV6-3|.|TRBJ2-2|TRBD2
CASMGDSGRAGTGELFF
TGTGCCAGCATGGGAGATAGCGGGAGGGCCGGCACCGGGGAGCTGTTTTTT
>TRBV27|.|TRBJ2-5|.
CASSPPRGGFSGETQYF
TGTGCCAGCAGCCCCCCGCGGGGCGGGTTTAGTGGAGAGACCCAGTACTTC
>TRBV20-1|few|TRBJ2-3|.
CSASGSTDTQYF
TGCAGTGCTAGCGGGAGCACAGATACGCAGTATTTT
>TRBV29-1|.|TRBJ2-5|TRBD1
CSVGQVKETQYF
TGCAGCGTCGGACAGGTCAAGGAGACCCAGTACTTC
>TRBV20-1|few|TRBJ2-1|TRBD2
CSPGAGGPGEQFF
TGCAGTCCAGGGGCGGGAGGGCCCGGTGAGCAGTTCTTC
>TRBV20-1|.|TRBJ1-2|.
CSARVLGRNYGYTF
TGCAGTGCTAGAGTCCTGGGGCGGAACTATGGCTACACCTTC
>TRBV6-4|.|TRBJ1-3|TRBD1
CASSDSGGSSGNTIYF
TGTGCCAGCAGTGACTCAGGGGGCAGCTCTGGAAACACCATATATTTT
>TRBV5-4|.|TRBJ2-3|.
CASSLATGTGDTQYF
TGTGCCAGCAGCTTGGCCACGGGAACGGGAGATACGCAGTATTTT
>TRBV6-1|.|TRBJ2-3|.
CASSRDADTQYF
TGTGCCAGCAGTAGGGACGCTGATACGCAGTATTTT
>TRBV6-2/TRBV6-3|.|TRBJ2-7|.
CATEGSVTEEQYF
TGTGCCACGGAGGGAAGCGTAACCGAAGAGCAGTACTTC
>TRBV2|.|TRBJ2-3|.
CASRARPATDTQYF
TGTGCCAGCAGAGCGCGGCCCGCCACAGATACGCAGTATTTT
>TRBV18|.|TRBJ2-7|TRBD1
CASSPPGTGDEQYF
TGTGCCAGCTCACCACCCGGGACAGGGGACGAGCAGTACTTC
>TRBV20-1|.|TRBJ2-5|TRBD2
CSAGTSGRGGQETQYF
TGCAGTGCCGGGACTAGCGGGAGGGGTGGGCAAGAGACCCAGTACTTC
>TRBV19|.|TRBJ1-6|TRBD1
CASSMLDRDGDNSPLHF
TGTGCCAGTAGTATGCTAGACAGGGACGGGGATAATTCACCCCTCCACTTT
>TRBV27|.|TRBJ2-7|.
CASSTGFVYEQYF
TGTGCCAGCAGTACAGGGTTCGTCTACGAGCAGTACTTC
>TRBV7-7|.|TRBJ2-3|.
CASSLLGFGDTQYF
TGTGCTAGCAGCTTACTCGGGTTTGGAGATACGCAGTATTTT
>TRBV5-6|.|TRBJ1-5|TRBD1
CASTLYGTGDNQPQHF
TGTGCCAGCACCCTTTACGGGACAGGGGACAATCAGCCCCAGCATTTT